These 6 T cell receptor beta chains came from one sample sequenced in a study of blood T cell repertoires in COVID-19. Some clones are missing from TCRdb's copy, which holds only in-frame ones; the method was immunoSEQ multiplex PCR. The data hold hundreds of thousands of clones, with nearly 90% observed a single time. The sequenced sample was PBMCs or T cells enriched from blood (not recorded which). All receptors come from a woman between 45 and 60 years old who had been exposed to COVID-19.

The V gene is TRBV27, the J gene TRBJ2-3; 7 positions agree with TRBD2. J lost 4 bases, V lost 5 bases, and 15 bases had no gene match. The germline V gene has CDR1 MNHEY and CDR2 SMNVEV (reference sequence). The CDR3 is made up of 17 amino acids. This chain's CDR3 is CASSRSLGGLYSDTQYF. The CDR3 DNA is TGTGCCAGCAGTCGCTCACTCGGGGGGTTGTATTCAGATACGCAGTATTTT.

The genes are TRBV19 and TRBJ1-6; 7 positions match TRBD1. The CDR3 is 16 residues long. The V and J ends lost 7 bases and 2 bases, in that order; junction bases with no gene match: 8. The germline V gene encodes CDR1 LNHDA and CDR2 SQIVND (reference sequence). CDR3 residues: CASTPTGTPYNSPLHF. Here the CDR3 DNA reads TGTGCCAGTACTCCGACAGGGACCCCCTATAATTCACCCCTCCACTTT.

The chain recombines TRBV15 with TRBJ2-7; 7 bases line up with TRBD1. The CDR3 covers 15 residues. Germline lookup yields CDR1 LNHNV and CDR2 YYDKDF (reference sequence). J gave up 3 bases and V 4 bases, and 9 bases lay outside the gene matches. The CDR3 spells CATSTTGTAGYEQYF. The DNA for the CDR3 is TGTGCCACCAGCACAACCGGGACAGCCGGCTACGAGCAGTACTTC.

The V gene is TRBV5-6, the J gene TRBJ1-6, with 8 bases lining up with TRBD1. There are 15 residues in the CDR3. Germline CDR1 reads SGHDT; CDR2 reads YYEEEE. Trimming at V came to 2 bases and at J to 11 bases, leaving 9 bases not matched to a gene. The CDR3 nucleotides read TGTGCCAGCAGCTTCGGGACAGGTAACCTGGCACCCCTCCACTTT. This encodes CASSFGTGNLAPLHF.

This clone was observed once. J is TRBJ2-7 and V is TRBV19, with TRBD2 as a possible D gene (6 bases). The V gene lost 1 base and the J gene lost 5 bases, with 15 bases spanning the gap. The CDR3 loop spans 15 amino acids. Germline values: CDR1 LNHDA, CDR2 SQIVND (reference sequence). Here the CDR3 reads CASSIAEGRGNEQYF. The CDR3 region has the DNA TGTGCCAGTAGTATAGCGGAGGGGCGCGGGAACGAGCAGTACTTC.

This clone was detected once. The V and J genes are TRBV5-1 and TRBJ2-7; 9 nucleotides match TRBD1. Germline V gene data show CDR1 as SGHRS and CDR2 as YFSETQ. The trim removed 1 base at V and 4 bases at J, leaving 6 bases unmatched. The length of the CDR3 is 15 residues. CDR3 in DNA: TGCGCCAGCAGCTTGCCGGGACAGGGTGCGTACGAGCAGTACTTC. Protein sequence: CASSLPGQGAYEQYF.